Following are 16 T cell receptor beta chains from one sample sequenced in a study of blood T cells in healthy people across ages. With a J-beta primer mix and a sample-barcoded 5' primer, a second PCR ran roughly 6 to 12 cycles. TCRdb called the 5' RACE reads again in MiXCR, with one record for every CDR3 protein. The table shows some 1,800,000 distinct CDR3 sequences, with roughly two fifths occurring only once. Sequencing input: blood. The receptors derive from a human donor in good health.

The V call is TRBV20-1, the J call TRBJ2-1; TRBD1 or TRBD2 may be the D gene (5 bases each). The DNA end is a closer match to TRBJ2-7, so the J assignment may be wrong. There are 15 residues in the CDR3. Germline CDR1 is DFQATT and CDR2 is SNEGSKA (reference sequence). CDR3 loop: CSAINGGQPDNEQYF. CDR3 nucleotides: TGCAGTGCTATAAATGGGGGTCAGCCAGACAATGAGCAGTACTTC.

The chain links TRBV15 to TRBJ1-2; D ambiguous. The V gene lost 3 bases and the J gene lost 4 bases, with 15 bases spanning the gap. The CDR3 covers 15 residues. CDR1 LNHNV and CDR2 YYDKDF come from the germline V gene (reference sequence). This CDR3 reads CATSRAGGPSYGYTF. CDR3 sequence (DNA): TGTGCCACCAGCAGGGCAGGAGGACCGAGCTATGGCTACACCTTC.

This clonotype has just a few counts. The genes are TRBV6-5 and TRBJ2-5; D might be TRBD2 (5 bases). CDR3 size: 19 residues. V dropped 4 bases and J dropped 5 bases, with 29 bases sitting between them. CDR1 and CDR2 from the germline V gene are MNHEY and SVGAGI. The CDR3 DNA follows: TGTGCCAGCAGTTCCACCACGCTAGGTCCGAGCAAAGAGCGGGAGACCCAGTACTTC. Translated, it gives CASSSTTLGPSKERETQYF.

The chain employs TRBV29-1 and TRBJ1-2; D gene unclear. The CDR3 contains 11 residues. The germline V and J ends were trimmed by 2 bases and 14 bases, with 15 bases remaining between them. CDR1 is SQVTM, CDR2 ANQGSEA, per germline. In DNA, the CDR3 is TGCAGCGTTGAAAGTGACACGGTGCTTACCTTC. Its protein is CSVESDTVLTF.

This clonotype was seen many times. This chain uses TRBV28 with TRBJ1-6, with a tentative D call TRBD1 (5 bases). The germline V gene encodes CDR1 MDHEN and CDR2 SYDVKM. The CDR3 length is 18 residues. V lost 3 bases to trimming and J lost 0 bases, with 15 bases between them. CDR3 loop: CASSLGSGGSSYNSPLHF. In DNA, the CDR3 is TGTGCCAGCAGTTTGGGTTCGGGGGGTAGCTCCTATAATTCACCCCTCCACTTT.

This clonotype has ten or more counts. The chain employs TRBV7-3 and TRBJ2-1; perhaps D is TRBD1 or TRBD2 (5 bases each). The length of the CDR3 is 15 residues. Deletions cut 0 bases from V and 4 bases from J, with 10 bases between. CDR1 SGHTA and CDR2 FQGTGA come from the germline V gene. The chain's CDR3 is CASSLTGTVYNEQFF. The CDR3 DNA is TGTGCCAGCAGCTTAACTGGGACGGTTTACAATGAGCAGTTCTTC.

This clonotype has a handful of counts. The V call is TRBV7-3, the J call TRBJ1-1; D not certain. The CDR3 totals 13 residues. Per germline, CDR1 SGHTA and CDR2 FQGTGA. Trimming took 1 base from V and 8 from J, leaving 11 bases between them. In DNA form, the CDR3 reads TGTGCCAGCAGCTTAAAGTACAGTCAAGAAGCTTTCTTT. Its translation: CASSLKYSQEAFF.

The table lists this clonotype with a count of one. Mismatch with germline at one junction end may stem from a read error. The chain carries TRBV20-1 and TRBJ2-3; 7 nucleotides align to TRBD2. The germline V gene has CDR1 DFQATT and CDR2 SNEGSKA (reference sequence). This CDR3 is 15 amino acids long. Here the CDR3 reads CGASKAGVGTDTQYF. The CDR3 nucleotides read TGCGGTGCAAGCAAGGCGGGGGTCGGCACAGATACGCAGTATTTT.

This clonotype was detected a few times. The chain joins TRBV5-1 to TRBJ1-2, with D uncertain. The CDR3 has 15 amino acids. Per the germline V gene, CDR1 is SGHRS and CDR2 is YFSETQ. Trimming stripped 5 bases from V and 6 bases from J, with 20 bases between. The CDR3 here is CASSPQVGRWDGYTF. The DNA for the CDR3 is TGCGCCAGCAGTCCCCAGGTCGGTCGATGGGATGGCTACACCTTC.

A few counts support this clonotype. The chain's CDR3 is CASSLFGTWRDINYGYTF. The CDR3 coding sequence is TGTGCCAGCAGTTTATTCGGGACATGGAGAGATATTAACTATGGCTACACCTTC. The chain uses TRBV28 and TRBJ1-2; possible D gene TRBD1, 6 bases. The CDR3 runs to 18 residues. V dropped 1 base and J dropped 1 base, with 19 bases sitting between them. Germline V lookup: CDR1 MDHEN, CDR2 SYDVKM.

CDR3 protein: CSAKGTPNQPQHF. The CDR3 bases are TGCAGTGCTAAGGGGACTCCAAACCAGCCCCAGCATTTT. The chain couples TRBV20-1 to TRBJ1-5, with D possibly matching TRBD1 (5 bases). Between the trimmed V and J ends, which lost 4 bases and 7 bases, there was a span of 14 bases. Germline-derived CDR1 and CDR2 are DFQATT and SNEGSKA (reference sequence). The length of the CDR3 is 13 residues.

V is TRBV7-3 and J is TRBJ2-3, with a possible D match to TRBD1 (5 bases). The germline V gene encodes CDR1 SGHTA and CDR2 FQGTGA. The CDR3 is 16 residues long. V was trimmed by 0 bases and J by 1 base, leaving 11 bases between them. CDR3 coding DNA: TGTGCCAGCAGCTTAACGGCAGGGATAGGCACAGATACGCAGTATTTT. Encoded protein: CASSLTAGIGTDTQYF. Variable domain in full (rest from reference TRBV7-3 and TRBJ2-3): GAGVSQTPSNKVTEKGKYVELRCDPISGHTALYWYRQSLGQGPEFLIYFQGTGAADDSGLPNDRFFAVRPEGSVSTLKIQRTERGDSAVYLCASSLTAGIGTDTQYFGPGTRLTVL.

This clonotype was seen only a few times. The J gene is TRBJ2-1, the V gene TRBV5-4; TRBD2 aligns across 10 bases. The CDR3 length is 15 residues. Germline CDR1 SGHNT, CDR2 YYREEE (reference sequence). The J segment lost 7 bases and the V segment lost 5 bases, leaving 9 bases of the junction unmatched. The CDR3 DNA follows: TGTGCCAGCAGAGCCACTAGCGGGGTAGAGAATGAGCAGTTCTTC. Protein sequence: CASRATSGVENEQFF.

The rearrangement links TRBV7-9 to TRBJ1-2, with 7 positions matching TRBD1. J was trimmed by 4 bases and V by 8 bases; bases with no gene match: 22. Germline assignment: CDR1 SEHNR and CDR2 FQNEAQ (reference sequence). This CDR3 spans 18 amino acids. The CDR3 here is CASPAGPHGQDYSYGYTF. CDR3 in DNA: TGTGCCAGCCCCGCAGGGCCCCACGGACAGGACTATTCCTATGGCTACACCTTC.

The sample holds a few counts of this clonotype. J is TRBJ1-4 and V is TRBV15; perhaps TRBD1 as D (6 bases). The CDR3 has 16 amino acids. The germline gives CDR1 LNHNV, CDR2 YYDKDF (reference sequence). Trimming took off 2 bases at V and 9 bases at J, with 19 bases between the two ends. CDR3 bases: TGTGCCACCAGCAGACTCGCGGGACAAGAGTCTCAAAAACTGTTTTTT. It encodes CATSRLAGQESQKLFF.

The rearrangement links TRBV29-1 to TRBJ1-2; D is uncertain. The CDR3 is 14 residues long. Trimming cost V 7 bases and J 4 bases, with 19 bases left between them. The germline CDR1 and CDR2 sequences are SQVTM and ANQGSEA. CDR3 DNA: TGCAGCGCCGTGGACGGACCTTACAGCTATGGCTACACCTTC. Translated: CSAVDGPYSYGYTF.